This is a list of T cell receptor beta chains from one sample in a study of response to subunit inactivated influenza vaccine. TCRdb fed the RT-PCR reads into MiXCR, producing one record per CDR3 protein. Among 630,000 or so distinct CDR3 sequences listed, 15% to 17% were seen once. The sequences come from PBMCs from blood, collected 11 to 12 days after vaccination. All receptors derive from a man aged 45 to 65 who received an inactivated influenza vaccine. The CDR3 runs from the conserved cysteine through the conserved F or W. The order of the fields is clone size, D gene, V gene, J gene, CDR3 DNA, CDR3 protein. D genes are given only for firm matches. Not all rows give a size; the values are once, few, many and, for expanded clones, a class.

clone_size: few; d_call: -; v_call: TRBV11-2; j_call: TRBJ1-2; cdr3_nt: TGTGCCACAAGTCGGGGCAGATTGGGCGGCTACACCTTC; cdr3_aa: CATSRGRLGGYTF
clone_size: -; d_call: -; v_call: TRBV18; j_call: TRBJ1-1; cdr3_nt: TGTGCCAGCTCACCACAAGACGACACTGAAGCTTTCTTT; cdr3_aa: CASSPQDDTEAFF
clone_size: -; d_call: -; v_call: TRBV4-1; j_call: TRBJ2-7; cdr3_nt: TGCGCCAGCAGCCAAGGACCCCCCGGGGTAGTGCTCTACGAGCAGTACTTC; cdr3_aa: CASSQGPPGVVLYEQYF
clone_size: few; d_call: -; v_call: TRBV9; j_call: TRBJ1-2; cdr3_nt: TGTGCCAGCAGCAACTCAAACTATGGCTACACCTTC; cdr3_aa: CASSNSNYGYTF
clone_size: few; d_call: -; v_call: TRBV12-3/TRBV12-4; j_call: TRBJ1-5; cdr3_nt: TGTGCCAGCTCCGGGGAATCTCATCAGCCCCAGCATTTT; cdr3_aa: CASSGESHQPQHF
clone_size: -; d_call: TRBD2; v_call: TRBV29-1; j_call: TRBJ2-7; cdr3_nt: TGCAGCGTGGCGGGACTAGCGGGGGATTACGAGCAGTACTTC; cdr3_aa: CSVAGLAGDYEQYF
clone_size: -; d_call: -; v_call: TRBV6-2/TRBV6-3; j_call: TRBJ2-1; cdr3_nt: TGTGCCAGCACTCCCGGTCCCCATGAGCAGTTCTTC; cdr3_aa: CASTPGPHEQFF
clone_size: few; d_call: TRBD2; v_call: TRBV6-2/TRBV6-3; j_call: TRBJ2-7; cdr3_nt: TGTGCCAGCAGTTACTCGAACCCTAGCGGAACCTACGAGCAGTACTTC; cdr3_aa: CASSYSNPSGTYEQYF
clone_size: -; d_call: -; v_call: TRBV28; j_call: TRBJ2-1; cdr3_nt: TGTGCCAGCAGAACCTTAATACTAGTGGGAGGCGATGAGCAGTTCTTC; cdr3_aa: CASRTLILVGGDEQFF
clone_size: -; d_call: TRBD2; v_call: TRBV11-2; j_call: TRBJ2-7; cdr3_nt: TGTGCCAGCAGCTTAGAGGGATCTCCGGGCGGCAAGGCGGGGGACTACGAGCAGTACTTC; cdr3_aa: CASSLEGSPGGKAGDYEQYF
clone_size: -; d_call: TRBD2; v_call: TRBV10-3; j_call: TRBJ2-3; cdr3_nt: TGTGCCATCAGGGTAGCGGGAGGCACAGATACGCAGTATTTT; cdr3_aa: CAIRVAGGTDTQYF
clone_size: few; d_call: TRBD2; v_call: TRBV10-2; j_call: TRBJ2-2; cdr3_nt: TGCGCCATCGAAGCGGGAGGGCCCGGGGAGCTGTTTTTT; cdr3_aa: CAIEAGGPGELFF
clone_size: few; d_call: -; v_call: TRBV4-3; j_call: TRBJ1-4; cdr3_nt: TGCGCCAGCAGCCAAGGACAGACCCCCGGTAATGAAAAACTGTTTTTT; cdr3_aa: CASSQGQTPGNEKLFF
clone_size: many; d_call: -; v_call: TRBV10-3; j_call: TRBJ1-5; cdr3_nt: TGTGCCATCAGTGAGTCGAGGGGGGGCACCGATCAGCCCCAGCATTTT; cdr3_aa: CAISESRGGTDQPQHF